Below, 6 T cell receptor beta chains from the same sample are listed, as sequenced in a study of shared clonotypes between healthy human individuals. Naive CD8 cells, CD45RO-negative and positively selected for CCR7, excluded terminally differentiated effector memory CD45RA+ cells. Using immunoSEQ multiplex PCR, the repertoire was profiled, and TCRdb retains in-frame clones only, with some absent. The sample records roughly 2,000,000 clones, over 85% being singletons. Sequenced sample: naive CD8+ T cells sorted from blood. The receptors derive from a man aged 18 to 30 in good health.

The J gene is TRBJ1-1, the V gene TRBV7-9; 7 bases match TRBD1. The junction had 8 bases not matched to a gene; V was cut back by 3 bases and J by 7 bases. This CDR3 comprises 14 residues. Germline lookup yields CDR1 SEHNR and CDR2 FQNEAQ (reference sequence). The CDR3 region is CASSFQVDRFEAFF. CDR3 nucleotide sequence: TGTGCCAGCAGCTTTCAAGTGGACAGGTTTGAAGCTTTCTTT. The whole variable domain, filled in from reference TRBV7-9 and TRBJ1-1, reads DTGVSQNPRHKITKRGQNVTFRCDPISEHNRLYWYRQTLGQGPEFLTYFQNEAQLEKSRLLSDRFSAERPKGSFSTLEIQRTEQGDSAMYLCASSFQVDRFEAFFGQGTRLTVV.

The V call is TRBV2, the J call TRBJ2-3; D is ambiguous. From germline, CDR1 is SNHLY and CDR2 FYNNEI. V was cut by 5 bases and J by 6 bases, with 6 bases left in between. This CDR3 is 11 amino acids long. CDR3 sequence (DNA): TGTGCCAGCAGTCCTGGGGATACGCAGTATTTT. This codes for CASSPGDTQYF.

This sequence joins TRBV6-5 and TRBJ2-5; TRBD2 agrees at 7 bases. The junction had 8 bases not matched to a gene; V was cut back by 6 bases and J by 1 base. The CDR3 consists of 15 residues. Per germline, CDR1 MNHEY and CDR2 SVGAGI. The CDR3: CASSTGTISQETQYF. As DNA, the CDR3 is TGTGCCAGCAGCACCGGGACTATCTCCCAAGAGACCCAGTACTTC.

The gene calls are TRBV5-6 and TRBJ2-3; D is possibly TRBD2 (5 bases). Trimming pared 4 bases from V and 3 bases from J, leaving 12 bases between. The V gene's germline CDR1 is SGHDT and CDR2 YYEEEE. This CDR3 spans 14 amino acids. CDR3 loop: CASSLEAVTDTQYF. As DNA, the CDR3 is TGTGCCAGCAGCCTGGAGGCGGTAACAGATACGCAGTATTTT.

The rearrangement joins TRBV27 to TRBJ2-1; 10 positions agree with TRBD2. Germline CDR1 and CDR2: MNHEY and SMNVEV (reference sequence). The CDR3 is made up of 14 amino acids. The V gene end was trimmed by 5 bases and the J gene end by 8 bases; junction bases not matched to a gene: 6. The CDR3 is CASSEREGGDEQFF. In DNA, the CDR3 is TGTGCCAGCAGTGAGCGGGAGGGCGGCGATGAGCAGTTCTTC.

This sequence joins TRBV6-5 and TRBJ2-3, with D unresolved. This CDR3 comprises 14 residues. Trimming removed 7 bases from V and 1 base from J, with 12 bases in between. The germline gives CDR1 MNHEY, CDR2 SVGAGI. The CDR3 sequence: CASTPLPGTDTQYF. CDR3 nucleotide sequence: TGTGCCAGCACGCCGCTCCCGGGCACAGATACGCAGTATTTT.